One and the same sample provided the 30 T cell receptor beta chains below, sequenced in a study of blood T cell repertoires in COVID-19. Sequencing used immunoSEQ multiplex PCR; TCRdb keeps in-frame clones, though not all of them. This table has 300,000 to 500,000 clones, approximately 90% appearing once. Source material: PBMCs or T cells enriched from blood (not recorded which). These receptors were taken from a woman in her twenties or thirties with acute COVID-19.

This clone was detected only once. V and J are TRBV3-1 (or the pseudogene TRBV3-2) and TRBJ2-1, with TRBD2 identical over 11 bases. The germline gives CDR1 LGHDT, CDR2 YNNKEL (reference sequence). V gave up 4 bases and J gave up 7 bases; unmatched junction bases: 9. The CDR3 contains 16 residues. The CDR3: CASSRVVAGGQNEQFF. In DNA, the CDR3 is TGTGCCAGCAGCCGGGTGGTAGCGGGGGGGCAGAATGAGCAGTTCTTC.

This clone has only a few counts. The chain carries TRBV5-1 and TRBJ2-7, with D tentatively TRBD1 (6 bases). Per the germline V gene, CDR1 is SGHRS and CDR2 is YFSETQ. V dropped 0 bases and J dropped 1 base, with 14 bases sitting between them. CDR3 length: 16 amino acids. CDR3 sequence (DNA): TGCGCCAGCAGCTTGGCCACAGGGACAATGTCCTACGAGCAGTACTTC. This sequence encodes CASSLATGTMSYEQYF.

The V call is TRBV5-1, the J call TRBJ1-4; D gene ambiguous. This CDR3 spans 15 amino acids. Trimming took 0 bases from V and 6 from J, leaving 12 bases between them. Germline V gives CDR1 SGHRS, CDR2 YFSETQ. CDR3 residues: CASSLDAGRDEKLFF. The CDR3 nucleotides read TGCGCCAGCAGCTTGGATGCGGGTAGGGATGAAAAACTGTTTTTT.

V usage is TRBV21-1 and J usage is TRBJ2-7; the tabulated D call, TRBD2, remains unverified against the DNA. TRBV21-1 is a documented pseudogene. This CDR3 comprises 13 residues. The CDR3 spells CASPLGGSYEQYF. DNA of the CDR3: TGTGCCAGCCCCCTGGGAGGGAGCTACGAGCAGTACTTC.

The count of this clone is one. DNA for the CDR3: TGTGCCACCAGTGGCGGCCCCAATCAGCCCCAGCATTTT. This sequence encodes CATSGGPNQPQHF. The chain couples TRBV24-1 to TRBJ1-5; no clear D. CDR3 size: 13 residues. Germline assignment: CDR1 KGHDR and CDR2 SFDVKD. V was cut by 5 bases and J by 3 bases, with 7 bases left in between.

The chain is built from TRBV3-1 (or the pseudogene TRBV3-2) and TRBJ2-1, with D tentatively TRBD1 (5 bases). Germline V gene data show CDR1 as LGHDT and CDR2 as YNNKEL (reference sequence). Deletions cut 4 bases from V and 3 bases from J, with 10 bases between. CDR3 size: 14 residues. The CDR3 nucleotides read TGTGCCAGCAGCCCTCGACAGTACTACAATGAGCAGTTCTTC. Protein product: CASSPRQYYNEQFF.

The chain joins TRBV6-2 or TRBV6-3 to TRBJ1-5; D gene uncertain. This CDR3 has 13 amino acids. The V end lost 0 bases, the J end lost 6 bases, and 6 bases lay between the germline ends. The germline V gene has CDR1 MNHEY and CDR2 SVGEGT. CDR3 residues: CASSYSRAQPQHF. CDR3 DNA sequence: TGTGCCAGCAGTTACTCGAGGGCTCAGCCCCAGCATTTT.

CDR3 residues: CASSPWTGGNTEAFF. The DNA for the CDR3 is TGCGCCAGCAGTCCTTGGACAGGGGGCAACACTGAAGCTTTCTTT. The rearrangement joins TRBV23-1 to TRBJ1-1; 11 nucleotides match TRBD1. TRBV23-1 counts as an open reading frame of uncertain function. With V trimmed by 4 bases and J by 2 bases, 3 bases remained unmatched. This CDR3 region has 15 residues.

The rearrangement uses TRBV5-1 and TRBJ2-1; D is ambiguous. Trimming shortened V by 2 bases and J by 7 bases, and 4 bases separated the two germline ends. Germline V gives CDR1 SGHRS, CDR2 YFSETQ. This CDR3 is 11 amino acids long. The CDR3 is CASSFENEQFF. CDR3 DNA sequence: TGCGCCAGCAGCTTTGAGAATGAGCAGTTCTTC.

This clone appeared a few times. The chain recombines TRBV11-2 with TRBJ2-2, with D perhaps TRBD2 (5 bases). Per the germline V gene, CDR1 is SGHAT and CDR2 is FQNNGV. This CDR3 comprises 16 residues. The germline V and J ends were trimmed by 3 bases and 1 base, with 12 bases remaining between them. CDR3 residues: CASSLAHRGNTGELFF. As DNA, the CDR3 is TGTGCCAGCAGCTTGGCTCATCGGGGGAACACCGGGGAGCTGTTTTTT.

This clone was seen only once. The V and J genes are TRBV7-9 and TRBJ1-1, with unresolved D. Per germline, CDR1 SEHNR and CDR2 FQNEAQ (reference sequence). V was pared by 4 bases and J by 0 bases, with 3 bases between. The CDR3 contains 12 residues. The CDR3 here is CASSSMNTEAFF. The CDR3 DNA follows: TGTGCCAGCAGCTCAATGAACACTGAAGCTTTCTTT. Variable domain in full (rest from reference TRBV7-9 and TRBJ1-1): DTGVSQNPRHKITKRGQNVTFRCDPISEHNRLYWYRQTLGQGPEFLTYFQNEAQLEKSRLLSDRFSAERPKGSFSTLEIQRTEQGDSAMYLCASSSMNTEAFFGQGTRLTVV.

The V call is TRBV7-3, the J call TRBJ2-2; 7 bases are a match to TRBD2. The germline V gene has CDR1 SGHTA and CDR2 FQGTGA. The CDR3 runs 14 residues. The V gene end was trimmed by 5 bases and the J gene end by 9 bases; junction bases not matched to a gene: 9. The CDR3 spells CASSRDYEGRELFF. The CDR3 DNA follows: TGTGCCAGCAGCCGGGACTATGAAGGAAGGGAGCTGTTTTTT.

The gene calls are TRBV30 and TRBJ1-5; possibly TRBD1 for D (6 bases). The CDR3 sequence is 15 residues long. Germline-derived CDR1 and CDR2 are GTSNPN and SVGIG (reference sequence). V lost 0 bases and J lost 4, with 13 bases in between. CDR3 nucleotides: TGTGCCTGGAGTGTACGGGGGGCGATGAATCAGCCCCAGCATTTT. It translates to CAWSVRGAMNQPQHF.

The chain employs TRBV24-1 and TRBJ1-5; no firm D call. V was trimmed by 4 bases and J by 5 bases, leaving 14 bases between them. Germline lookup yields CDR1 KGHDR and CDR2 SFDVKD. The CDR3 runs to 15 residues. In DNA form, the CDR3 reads TGTGCCACCAGTGAGTCCGGAGGTATAGATCAGCCCCAGCATTTT. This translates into CATSESGGIDQPQHF.

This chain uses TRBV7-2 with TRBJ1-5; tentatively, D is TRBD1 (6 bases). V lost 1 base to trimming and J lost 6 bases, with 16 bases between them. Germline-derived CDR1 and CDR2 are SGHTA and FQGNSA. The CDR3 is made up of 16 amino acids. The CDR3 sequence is CASSLGPQGLGQPQHF. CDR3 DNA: TGTGCCAGCAGCTTAGGGCCACAGGGTTTGGGTCAGCCCCAGCATTTT.

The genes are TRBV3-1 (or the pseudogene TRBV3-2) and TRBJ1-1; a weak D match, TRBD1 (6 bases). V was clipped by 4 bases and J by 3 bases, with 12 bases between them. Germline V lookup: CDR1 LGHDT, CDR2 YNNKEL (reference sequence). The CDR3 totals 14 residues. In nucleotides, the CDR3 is TGTGCCAGCAGCCGGACCGGGACACACACTGAAGCTTTCTTT. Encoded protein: CASSRTGTHTEAFF.

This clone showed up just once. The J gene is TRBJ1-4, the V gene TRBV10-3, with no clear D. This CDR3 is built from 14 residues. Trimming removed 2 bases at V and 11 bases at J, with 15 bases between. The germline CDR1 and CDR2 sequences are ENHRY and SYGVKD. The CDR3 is CAISEGLTSGKLFF. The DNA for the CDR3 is TGTGCCATCAGTGAGGGTTTGACGTCGGGGAAACTGTTTTTT.

CDR3 sequence reads: CATSEPRGPYNEQFF. In DNA form, the CDR3 reads TGTGCCACCAGTGAACCCAGGGGGCCCTACAATGAGCAGTTCTTC. This sequence joins TRBV24-1 and TRBJ2-1; TRBD1 aligns across 8 bases. CDR1 is KGHDR and CDR2 is SFDVKD in the germline V gene. The length of the CDR3 is 15 residues. The V segment lost 4 bases and the J segment 2 bases; nucleotides outside the gene matches: 3.

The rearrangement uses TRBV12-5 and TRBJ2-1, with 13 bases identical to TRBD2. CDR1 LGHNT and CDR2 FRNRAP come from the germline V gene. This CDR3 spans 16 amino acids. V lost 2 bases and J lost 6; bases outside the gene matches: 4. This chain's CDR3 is CASGLTWTSGSNEQFF. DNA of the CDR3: TGTGCTAGTGGTTTGACCTGGACTAGCGGGAGCAATGAGCAGTTCTTC.

CDR3 nucleotide sequence: TGTGCCAGCAGCGGAAGGGCTAGCGTAAATACGCAGTATTTT. Translation: CASSGRASVNTQYF. The chain is built from TRBV7-2 and TRBJ2-3; D possibly corresponds to TRBD2 (6 bases). The V end lost 5 bases, the J end lost 7 bases, and 16 bases lay between the germline ends. Germline assignment: CDR1 SGHTA and CDR2 FQGNSA. The CDR3 covers 14 residues.

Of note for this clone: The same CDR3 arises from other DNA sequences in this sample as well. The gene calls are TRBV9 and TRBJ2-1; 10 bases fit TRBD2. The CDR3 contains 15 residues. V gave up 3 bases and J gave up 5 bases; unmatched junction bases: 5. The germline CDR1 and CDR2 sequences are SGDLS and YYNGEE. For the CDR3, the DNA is TGTGCCAGCAGCGCCGCTAGCGGGGGACACAATGAGCAGTTCTTC. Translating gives CASSAASGGHNEQFF.

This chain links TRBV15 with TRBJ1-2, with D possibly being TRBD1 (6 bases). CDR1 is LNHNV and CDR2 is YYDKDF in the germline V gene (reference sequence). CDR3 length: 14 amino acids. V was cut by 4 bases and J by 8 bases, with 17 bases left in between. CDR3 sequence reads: CATSITGTPRGYTF. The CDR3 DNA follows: TGTGCCACCAGCATTACCGGGACACCGCGGGGCTACACCTTC.

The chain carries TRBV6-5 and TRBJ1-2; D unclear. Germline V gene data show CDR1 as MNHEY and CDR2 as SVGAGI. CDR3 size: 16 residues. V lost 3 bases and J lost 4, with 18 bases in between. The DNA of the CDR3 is TGTGCCAGCAGTTATTCCCGAAGTCCTAGAGGCTATGGCTACACCTTC. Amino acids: CASSYSRSPRGYGYTF.

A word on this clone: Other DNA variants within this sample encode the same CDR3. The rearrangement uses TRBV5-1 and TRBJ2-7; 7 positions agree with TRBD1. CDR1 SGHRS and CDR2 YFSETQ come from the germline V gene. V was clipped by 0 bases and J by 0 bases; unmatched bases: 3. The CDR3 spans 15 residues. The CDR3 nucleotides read TGCGCCAGCAGCTTGGGACAGGGCCTCTCCTACGAGCAGTACTTC. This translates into CASSLGQGLSYEQYF.

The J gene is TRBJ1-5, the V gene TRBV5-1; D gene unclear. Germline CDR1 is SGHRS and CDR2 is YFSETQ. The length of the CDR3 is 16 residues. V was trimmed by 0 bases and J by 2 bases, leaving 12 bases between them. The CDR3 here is CASSLEASQGNQPQHF. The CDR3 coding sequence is TGCGCCAGCAGCTTGGAGGCGTCCCAGGGCAATCAGCCCCAGCATTTT.

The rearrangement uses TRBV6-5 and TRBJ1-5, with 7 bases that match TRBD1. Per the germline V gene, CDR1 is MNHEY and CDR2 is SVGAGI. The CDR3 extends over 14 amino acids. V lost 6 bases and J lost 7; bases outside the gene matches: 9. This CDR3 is CASRLVIGGQPQHF. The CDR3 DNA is TGTGCCAGCAGATTGGTAATAGGGGGCCAGCCCCAGCATTTT.

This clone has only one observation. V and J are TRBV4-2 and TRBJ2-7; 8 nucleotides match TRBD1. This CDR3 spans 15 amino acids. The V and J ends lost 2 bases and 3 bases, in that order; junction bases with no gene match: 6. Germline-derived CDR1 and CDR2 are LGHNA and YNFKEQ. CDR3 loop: CASSQWTGSGYEQYF. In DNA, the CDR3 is TGTGCCAGCAGCCAATGGACAGGGTCAGGCTACGAGCAGTACTTC.

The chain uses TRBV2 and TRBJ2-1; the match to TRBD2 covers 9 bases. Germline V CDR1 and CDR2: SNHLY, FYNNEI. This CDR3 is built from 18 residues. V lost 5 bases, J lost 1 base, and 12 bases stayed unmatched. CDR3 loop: CASSTSGGPTLSYNEQFF. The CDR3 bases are TGTGCCAGCAGTACCAGCGGGGGGCCGACGTTGTCCTACAATGAGCAGTTCTTC.

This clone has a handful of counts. CDR3 DNA sequence: TGTGCCATCAGTGAAGGGACAGCGAACACCGGGGAGCTGTTTTTT. Its protein product is CAISEGTANTGELFF. The chain uses TRBV10-3 and TRBJ2-2, with TRBD1 matching over 7 bases. The CDR3 is 15 amino acids. The V gene end was trimmed by 3 bases and the J gene end by 0 bases; junction bases not matched to a gene: 1. Germline CDR1 is ENHRY and CDR2 is SYGVKD.

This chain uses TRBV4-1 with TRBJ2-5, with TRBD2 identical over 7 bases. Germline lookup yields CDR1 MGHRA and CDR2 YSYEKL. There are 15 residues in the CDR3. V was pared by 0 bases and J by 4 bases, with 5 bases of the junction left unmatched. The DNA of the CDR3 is TGCGCCAGCAGCCAAGATCTGGTAGCGGGAGAGACCCAGTACTTC. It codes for CASSQDLVAGETQYF.